The present T cell receptor beta chain was sequenced within a study of identical twins. There are many counts of this clonotype. CDR3 size: 16 residues. Looked up from germline, CDR1 is SGHKS and CDR2 is YYEKEE (reference sequence). Losses at the gene ends were 4 bases for V and 3 bases for J; bases not matched to a gene: 3. MiXCR, run by TCRdb on the 5' RACE reads, gives a single entry per CDR3 protein. The sample yields 640,000 or so distinct CDR3 sequences, less than 7% seen once. This chain joins TRBV5-5 and TRBJ2-1; 14 bases map to TRBD2. Material for sequencing was naive T cells sorted from blood. This receptor was obtained from a man between 18 and 29 years old in good health. The CDR3 nucleotides read TGTGCCAGCAGCCAGGGACTAGCGGGAGTCTACAATGAGCAGTTCTTC. Translating it yields CASSQGLAGVYNEQFF.